The sample holds many counts of the clone carrying this TCR beta chain. Its antigen is as yet unknown. With 5 bases clipped from V and 3 bases from J, the junction kept 7 bases outside the gene matches. The CDR3 loop spans 16 amino acids. Germline V gives CDR1 MNHEY, CDR2 SMNVEV (reference sequence). This record comes from a study of immune evolution from preneoplasia to lung adenocarcinoma. Study results and caveats: Highest clonality occurred in KRAS-mutant, not EGFR-mutant or double wild-type, nodules. Later-stage lesions appeared to have more T cells, more diversity, less clonality.

Profiled with immunoSEQ multiplex PCR; TCRdb holds only in-frame clones, not every one. The sample yields about 41,000 clones, roughly four fifths seen once. Nucleic acids came from premalignant or tumor cells enriched by macro-dissection. Material: FFPE invasive lung adenocarcinoma tissue. This rearrangement joins TRBV27 to TRBJ2-2, with TRBD1 identical over 9 bases. The TCR sequence derives from a person between 60 and 70 years old with lung adenocarcinoma. In nucleotides, the CDR3 is TGTGCCAGCAGTACCTTCCGGACAGGGGACACCGGGGAGCTGTTTTTT. Its translation is CASSTFRTGDTGELFF.